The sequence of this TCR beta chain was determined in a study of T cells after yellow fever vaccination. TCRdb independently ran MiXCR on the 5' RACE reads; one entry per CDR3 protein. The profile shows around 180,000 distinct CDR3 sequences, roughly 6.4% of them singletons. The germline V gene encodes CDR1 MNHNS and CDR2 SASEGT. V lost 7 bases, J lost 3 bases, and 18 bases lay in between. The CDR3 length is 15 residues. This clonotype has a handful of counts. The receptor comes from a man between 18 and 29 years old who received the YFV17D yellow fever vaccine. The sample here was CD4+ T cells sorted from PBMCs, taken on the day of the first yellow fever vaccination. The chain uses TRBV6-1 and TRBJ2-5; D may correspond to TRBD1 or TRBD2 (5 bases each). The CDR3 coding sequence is TGTGCCAGCACCCTGTCGGGGACCAGTAAAGAGACCCAGTACTTC. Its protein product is CASTLSGTSKETQYF.